These T cell receptor beta chains were read from a single sample in a study of T cell repertoires in cytomegalovirus infection. TCRdb fed the reads into MiXCR, producing one record per CDR3 protein. The profile shows 800,000 to 950,000 distinct CDR3 sequences, approximately 30% of them singletons. Their antigens are not known. Here the sequenced sample was cultured CD8+ T cells from PBMCs, taken from culture after CMV antigen stimulation. These receptors came from a human donor in good health (CMV status not recorded). Some clones in this sample may be carry-over from other donors' samples. Each CDR3 is given with its conserved first and last residue. Fields, in order: clone size, V gene, D gene, J gene, CDR3 length, CDR3 protein, CDR3 DNA. D genes are given only for firm matches. Clone size is not always given. Where it is, it says once, few, many or a class for expanded clones.

clone_size: NA; v_call: TRBV3-1; d_call: NA; j_call: TRBJ2-3; cdr3_length: 16; cdr3_aa: CASSQEMGRDTDTQYF; cdr3_nt: TGTGCCAGCAGCCAAGAAATGGGCAGGGACACAGATACGCAGTATTTT
clone_size: many; v_call: TRBV7-6; d_call: NA; j_call: TRBJ1-1; cdr3_length: 13; cdr3_aa: CASSFGVSTEAFF; cdr3_nt: TGTGCCAGCAGCTTCGGCGTATCCACTGAAGCTTTCTTT
clone_size: few; v_call: TRBV6-2/TRBV6-3; d_call: NA; j_call: TRBJ1-5; cdr3_length: 14; cdr3_aa: CASSYGYSNQPQHF; cdr3_nt: TGTGCCAGCAGTTACGGGTATAGCAATCAGCCCCAGCATTTT
clone_size: NA; v_call: TRBV2; d_call: TRBD1; j_call: TRBJ2-2; cdr3_length: 13; cdr3_aa: CASRDRGTGELFF; cdr3_nt: TGTGCCAGCAGGGACAGGGGCACCGGGGAGCTGTTTTTT
clone_size: many; v_call: TRBV7-2; d_call: TRBD1; j_call: TRBJ1-6; cdr3_length: 17; cdr3_aa: CASSLGTELSYNSPLHF; cdr3_nt: TGTGCCAGCAGCCTCGGGACAGAACTCTCCTATAATTCACCCCTCCACTTT
clone_size: few; v_call: TRBV5-1; d_call: NA; j_call: TRBJ1-2; cdr3_length: 15; cdr3_aa: CASSLDSEANYGYTF; cdr3_nt: TGCGCCAGCAGCTTGGACAGCGAAGCTAACTATGGCTACACCTTC
clone_size: NA; v_call: TRBV6-5; d_call: NA; j_call: TRBJ2-2; cdr3_length: 14; cdr3_aa: CASSEGLATGELFF; cdr3_nt: TGTGCCAGCAGTGAAGGGCTAGCCACCGGGGAGCTGTTTTTT
clone_size: NA; v_call: TRBV12-3/TRBV12-4; d_call: TRBD1; j_call: TRBJ2-7; cdr3_length: 14; cdr3_aa: CVSRYKDRTYEQYF; cdr3_nt: TGTGTCAGCAGGTATAAGGACAGGACCTACGAGCAGTACTTC
clone_size: few; v_call: TRBV6-8; d_call: NA; j_call: TRBJ2-7; cdr3_length: 15; cdr3_aa: CASSYAPTNPTEQYF; cdr3_nt: TGTGCCAGCAGTTATGCCCCGACAAACCCTACGGAGCAGTACTTC
clone_size: few; v_call: TRBV6-1; d_call: NA; j_call: TRBJ1-2; cdr3_length: 13; cdr3_aa: CASSGVSNYGYTF; cdr3_nt: TGTGCCAGCAGTGGGGTTTCTAACTATGGCTACACCTTC
clone_size: NA; v_call: TRBV4-1; d_call: NA; j_call: TRBJ2-1; cdr3_length: 16; cdr3_aa: CASSRGGPPSYNEQFF; cdr3_nt: TGCGCCAGCAGCCGCGGCGGCCCCCCTTCCTACAATGAGCAGTTCTTC
clone_size: NA; v_call: TRBV7-8; d_call: NA; j_call: TRBJ1-6; cdr3_length: 16; cdr3_aa: CASSSSGRPPNSPLHF; cdr3_nt: TGTGCCAGCAGCTCCTCCGGGCGACCACCTAATTCACCCCTCCACTTT
clone_size: NA; v_call: TRBV4-1; d_call: NA; j_call: TRBJ2-3; cdr3_length: 16; cdr3_aa: CASSQVRTRGTDTQYF; cdr3_nt: TGCGCCAGCAGCCAAGTGAGGACGAGGGGCACAGATACGCAGTATTTT
clone_size: NA; v_call: TRBV12-3/TRBV12-4; d_call: NA; j_call: TRBJ2-1; cdr3_length: 16; cdr3_aa: CASSLVVWGSGDEQFF; cdr3_nt: TGTGCCAGCAGTTTAGTAGTATGGGGGAGTGGTGATGAGCAGTTCTTC
clone_size: few; v_call: TRBV19; d_call: NA; j_call: TRBJ1-5; cdr3_length: 16; cdr3_aa: CASSGGGFTLNQPQHF; cdr3_nt: TGTGCCAGTAGTGGCGGTGGGTTTACCCTAAATCAGCCCCAGCATTTT
clone_size: NA; v_call: TRBV6-8; d_call: TRBD1; j_call: TRBJ1-1; cdr3_length: 14; cdr3_aa: CASSYPSGGTEAFF; cdr3_nt: TGTGCCAGCAGTTACCCTTCAGGGGGCACTGAAGCTTTCTTT
clone_size: NA; v_call: TRBV12-3/TRBV12-4; d_call: NA; j_call: TRBJ1-6; cdr3_length: 17; cdr3_aa: CASSFAIIGTGNSPLHF; cdr3_nt: TGTGCCAGCAGTTTTGCAATAATTGGGACGGGGAATTCACCCCTCCACTTT
clone_size: few; v_call: TRBV6-1; d_call: TRBD1; j_call: TRBJ2-5; cdr3_length: 15; cdr3_aa: CASSSTGTGEETQYF; cdr3_nt: TGTGCCAGCAGTTCAACCGGGACAGGGGAAGAGACCCAGTACTTC
clone_size: few; v_call: TRBV6-5; d_call: NA; j_call: TRBJ2-2; cdr3_length: 16; cdr3_aa: CASSYSGFPNTGELFF; cdr3_nt: TGTGCCAGCAGTTACTCGGGCTTTCCTAACACCGGGGAGCTGTTTTTT
clone_size: many; v_call: TRBV7-8; d_call: NA; j_call: TRBJ1-5; cdr3_length: 15; cdr3_aa: CASSLVVSGNQPQHF; cdr3_nt: TGTGCCAGCAGCTTAGTAGTGTCAGGGAATCAGCCCCAGCATTTT
clone_size: few; v_call: TRBV6-5; d_call: TRBD1; j_call: TRBJ1-2; cdr3_length: 14; cdr3_aa: CASSYSGQGAGYTF; cdr3_nt: TGTGCCAGCAGTTACTCAGGACAGGGTGCTGGCTACACCTTC
clone_size: few; v_call: TRBV6-4; d_call: NA; j_call: TRBJ1-1; cdr3_length: 14; cdr3_aa: CASSVGAFSTEAFF; cdr3_nt: TGTGCCAGCAGTGTGGGGGCTTTCTCAACTGAAGCTTTCTTT
clone_size: NA; v_call: TRBV5-1; d_call: TRBD1; j_call: TRBJ2-7; cdr3_length: 14; cdr3_aa: CASSFTGVSYEQYF; cdr3_nt: TGCGCCAGCAGCTTCACAGGGGTCTCCTACGAGCAGTACTTC
clone_size: many; v_call: TRBV7-8; d_call: NA; j_call: TRBJ2-7; cdr3_length: 16; cdr3_aa: CASSIRTLQSSYEQYF; cdr3_nt: TGTGCCAGCAGCATCCGGACACTCCAAAGCTCCTACGAGCAGTACTTC
clone_size: few; v_call: TRBV2; d_call: NA; j_call: TRBJ1-3; cdr3_length: 16; cdr3_aa: CASSDIWTSSGNTIYF; cdr3_nt: TGTGCCAGCAGTGATATTTGGACAAGCTCTGGAAACACCATATATTTT
clone_size: few; v_call: TRBV6-5; d_call: NA; j_call: TRBJ2-2; cdr3_length: 18; cdr3_aa: CASSYSRLGPRGTGELFF; cdr3_nt: TGTGCCAGCAGTTACTCACGATTGGGACCCCGAGGGACCGGGGAGCTGTTTTTT
clone_size: NA; v_call: TRBV15; d_call: NA; j_call: TRBJ2-7; cdr3_length: 13; cdr3_aa: CATSRARSYEQYF; cdr3_nt: TGTGCCACCAGCAGAGCACGGTCCTACGAGCAGTACTTC